The next 7 T cell receptor beta chains were all read from a single sample in a study of blood T cells in healthy people across ages. Primed by a sample-barcoded 5' primer and a J-beta primer mix, a second PCR proceeded for roughly 6 to 12 cycles. MiXCR, run by TCRdb on the 5' RACE reads, gives a single entry per CDR3 protein. This table has about 1.4 million distinct CDR3 sequences, almost 60% appearing once. The sequenced sample was blood. Receptors were obtained from a man aged 18-30 years in good health.

The chain couples TRBV5-4 to TRBJ2-1; D possibly corresponds to TRBD1 (7 bases). Germline assignment: CDR1 SGHNT and CDR2 YYREEE (reference sequence). This CDR3 is 17 amino acids long. The ends were cut back, 0 bases at V and 13 bases at J, with 26 bases in the middle. This CDR3 is CASSLAAGQTYRETQFF. In nucleotides, the CDR3 is TGTGCCAGCAGCTTGGCTGCGGGACAGACCTATCGAGAGACCCAGTTCTTC.

This clonotype was counted a single time. The rearrangement joins TRBV5-1 to TRBJ1-4; 8 bases are a match to TRBD1. The J segment lost 8 bases and the V segment lost 4 bases, leaving 10 bases of the junction unmatched. CDR1 is SGHRS and CDR2 is YFSETQ in the germline V gene. CDR3 size: 15 residues. In DNA form, the CDR3 reads TGCGCCAGCAGCCCAGGAGGACAGGGTTTCGAAAAACTGTTTTTT. This translates into CASSPGGQGFEKLFF.

The sample holds one count of this clonotype. This chain links TRBV18 with TRBJ2-4; unclear D gene. The J call may be incorrect, as the DNA end agrees better with TRBJ2-7. The CDR3 runs to 13 residues. CDR1 KGHSH and CDR2 LQKENI come from the germline V gene. In nucleotides, the CDR3 is TGTGCCAGCTCCCAGTCTGGATGGGGCGAGCAGTACTTC. Encoded protein: CASSQSGWGEQYF.

This clonotype was detected only once. The chain uses TRBV6-1 and TRBJ1-5; 7 nucleotides match TRBD1. Per germline, CDR1 MNHNS and CDR2 SASEGT. The V gene end was trimmed by 7 bases and the J gene end by 5 bases; junction bases not matched to a gene: 5. CDR3 length: 13 amino acids. In nucleotides, the CDR3 is TGTGCCAGCAATGGACAGGAATATCAGCCCCAGCATTTT. Its protein is CASNGQEYQPQHF.

This chain joins TRBV7-2 and TRBJ2-1; 9 nucleotides line up with TRBD2. The CDR3 is 17 residues long. Germline V gene sequence: CDR1 SGHTA, CDR2 FQGNSA. The trim removed 7 bases at V and 4 bases at J, leaving 14 bases unmatched. This chain's CDR3 is CASTLFWASGEYNEQFF. The CDR3 region has the DNA TGTGCCAGCACCCTTTTCTGGGCTAGCGGGGAGTACAATGAGCAGTTCTTC.

The chain is built from TRBV6-2 or TRBV6-3 and TRBJ2-5; tentatively, D is TRBD2 (5 bases). The CDR3 runs 11 residues. The V and J ends lost 7 bases and 10 bases respectively, with 13 bases between them. The germline V gene encodes CDR1 MNHEY and CDR2 SVGEGT. CDR3 amino acids: CASTKRRSQYF. The CDR3 nucleotides read TGTGCCAGCACCAAGCGGCGCAGCCAGTACTTC.

The chain combines TRBV12-3 or TRBV12-4 with TRBJ2-2; D unclear. V shed 7 bases and J shed 6 bases, with 18 bases lying between them. CDR3 size: 15 residues. Here the CDR3 DNA reads TGTGCCAGCACCAAACAGAAGATAAGATCCGGGGAGCTGTTTTTT. It specifies CASTKQKIRSGELFF.